This T cell receptor (beta chain) was retrieved from a study of cytotoxic CD8 clonotypes in ibrutinib-treated CLL. Whole-study context: The patients, around 12 relapsed/refractory and 15 treatment-naive, included roughly 17 who were IGHV unmutated.

Deep sequencing aimed at 1 in 200,000 to 1 in 1 million T cells' resolution. This table comes from immunoSEQ multiplex PCR, and its TCRdb copy is limited to in-frame clones, with some not included. The sample comprises roughly 180,000 clones, about 80% of which are singletons, and 3.5% to 5.5% rests with the top ten. V was clipped by 6 bases and J by 2 bases, with 17 bases between them. The CDR3 is 15 residues long. The germline CDR1 and CDR2 sequences are SGHVS and FNYEAQ. V and J are TRBV7-6 and TRBJ2-7; a weak D match, TRBD1 (7 bases). The sequence was collected from a human donor with chronic lymphocytic leukemia. The sample in question was PBMCs, obtained after 24 months of ibrutinib treatment. The CDR3 loop is CASSVDGRGAYEQYF. The DNA of the CDR3 is TGTGCCAGCAGTGTCGATGGCAGGGGGGCCTACGAGCAGTACTTC.